This entry lists 6 T cell receptor beta chains sequenced from one sample in a study of Graves' ophthalmopathy and Graves' hyperthyroidism. For repertoire sequencing, the TCR beta CDR3 regions were amplified from RNA transcripts. The workflow started with a first-round RT-PCR run with HTBI primers and then moved on to a second-round multiplex PCR. TCRdb re-derived calls from the multiplex PCR reads in MiXCR, one entry per CDR3 protein. Found here are about 1.1 million distinct CDR3 sequences, about 38% of them singletons; the top ten hold approximately 10%. The sequenced sample was peripheral blood or thyroid tissue (not recorded which). The receptors were gathered from an adult man with Graves' hyperthyroidism.

This chain uses TRBV28 with TRBJ2-3; possibly TRBD2 for D (5 bases). The CDR3 length is 13 residues. Trimming left V 2 bases short and J 14 bases short, with 17 bases between. Per the germline V gene, CDR1 is MDHEN and CDR2 is SYDVKM. CDR3 in amino acids: CASSLGVLDEGYF. Written as DNA, the CDR3 is TGTGCCAGCAGTTTAGGAGTCTTGGACGAGGGGTATTTT.

This clonotype has a count of ten or more. V and J are TRBV7-2 and TRBJ2-7, with D tentatively TRBD2 (6 bases). Trimming cost V 7 bases and J 1 base, with 14 bases left between them. Germline values: CDR1 SGHTA, CDR2 FQGNSA. The CDR3 has 14 amino acids. The CDR3 DNA sequence: TGTGCCAGCACCAGATACGGGGGTTCCTACGAGCAGTACTTC. This gives the protein CASTRYGGSYEQYF.

The chain couples TRBV29-1 to TRBJ2-5, with TRBD1 matching 11 bases. Losses at the gene ends were 6 bases for V and 6 bases for J; bases not matched to a gene: 6. This CDR3 has 13 residues. Germline CDR1 SQVTM, CDR2 ANQGSEA. CDR3 amino acids: CSVWTGGLKTQYF. CDR3 nucleotides: TGCAGCGTATGGACAGGGGGCTTGAAGACCCAGTACTTC.

This clonotype has more than one count but fewer than ten. The rearrangement uses TRBV25-1 and TRBJ2-5; 8 bases match TRBD2. The V and J ends lost 4 bases and 13 bases, in that order; junction bases with no gene match: 5. Germline V lookup: CDR1 MGHDK, CDR2 SYGVNS. The CDR3 covers 11 residues. The CDR3 nucleotides are TGTGCCAGCAGTGCTGGACTAGCCGGGTACTTC. Protein: CASSAGLAGYF.

The rearrangement joins TRBV11-2 to TRBJ2-7; possibly TRBD1 or TRBD2 for D (5 bases each). Germline CDR1 is SGHAT and CDR2 is FQNNGV. This CDR3 region has 15 residues. The ends were cut back, 4 bases at V and 6 bases at J, with 19 bases in the middle. The CDR3 sequence is CASSSWGPRYFEQYF. DNA of the CDR3: TGTGCCAGCAGCTCTTGGGGACCCCGCTACTTCGAGCAGTACTTC.

V usage is TRBV29-1 and J usage is TRBJ1-4; D ambiguous. In germline, CDR1 is SQVTM, CDR2 ANQGSEA. The CDR3 runs 13 residues. V dropped 4 bases and J dropped 5 bases, with 11 bases sitting between them. CDR3 residues: CSVAEGTNEKLFF. The CDR3 DNA reads TGCAGCGTTGCTGAGGGTACGAATGAAAAACTGTTTTTT.